The rows below give T cell receptor beta chains drawn from one sample of a study of blood T cell repertoires in COVID-19. This table comes from immunoSEQ multiplex PCR, and its TCRdb copy is limited to in-frame clones, with some not included. The table lists about 190,000 clones, 86% of them singletons, with approximately 5% in the top ten. The sample comprised PBMCs or T cells enriched from blood (not recorded which). These receptors originate from a man aged 40-55 years with acute COVID-19. The CDR3 runs from the conserved cysteine through the conserved F or W. D genes are given only for firm matches. Size is stated for part of the rows, as once, few or many counts, or as a class when the clone is expanded.

v_call: TRBV5-1
clone_size: -
d_call: -
j_call: TRBJ2-2
cdr3_aa: CASSSEPTNTGELFF
cdr3_nt: TGCGCCAGCAGCTCTGAGCCAACGAACACCGGGGAGCTGTTTTTT

v_call: TRBV4-1
clone_size: -
d_call: TRBD2
j_call: TRBJ2-7
cdr3_aa: CASSPRTSGDEQYF
cdr3_nt: TGCGCCAGCAGCCCCCGGACTAGCGGAGACGAGCAGTACTTC

v_call: TRBV28
clone_size: -
d_call: TRBD1
j_call: TRBJ1-5
cdr3_aa: CASRQGVDNQPQHF
cdr3_nt: TGTGCCAGCAGGCAGGGGGTCGATAATCAGCCCCAGCATTTT

v_call: TRBV2
clone_size: -
d_call: -
j_call: TRBJ1-6
cdr3_aa: CASSDRLNSPLHF
cdr3_nt: TGTGCCAGCAGTGACAGGCTAAATTCACCCCTCCACTTT

v_call: TRBV19
clone_size: -
d_call: -
j_call: TRBJ1-4
cdr3_aa: CASTPNPGLGEKLFF
cdr3_nt: TGTGCCAGTACCCCTAACCCAGGGTTGGGTGAAAAACTGTTTTTT

v_call: TRBV19
clone_size: -
d_call: TRBD2
j_call: TRBJ2-1
cdr3_aa: CASSIGSGANEQFF
cdr3_nt: TGTGCCAGTAGTATTGGTAGCGGGGCCAATGAGCAGTTCTTC

v_call: TRBV30
clone_size: -
d_call: -
j_call: TRBJ2-6
cdr3_aa: CAWSEGQGSGANVLTF
cdr3_nt: TGTGCCTGGAGTGAAGGCCAGGGGTCTGGGGCCAACGTCCTGACTTTC

v_call: TRBV19
clone_size: -
d_call: -
j_call: TRBJ1-6
cdr3_aa: CASTLRKGQDSPLHF
cdr3_nt: TGTGCCAGTACCCTGAGGAAGGGGCAGGATTCACCCCTCCACTTT

v_call: TRBV7-2
clone_size: -
d_call: TRBD2
j_call: TRBJ2-3
cdr3_aa: CASSLDSRAGALTDTQYF
cdr3_nt: TGTGCCAGCAGCTTGGACAGTAGAGCGGGAGCCCTCACAGATACGCAGTATTTT

v_call: TRBV3-1/TRBV3-2
clone_size: few
d_call: TRBD1
j_call: TRBJ1-5
cdr3_aa: CASSQDGTANQPQHF
cdr3_nt: TGTGCCAGCAGCCAAGACGGGACAGCCAATCAGCCCCAGCATTTT

v_call: TRBV7-3
clone_size: -
d_call: TRBD2
j_call: TRBJ2-5
cdr3_aa: CASSSTSAKGETQYF
cdr3_nt: TGTGCCAGCAGCTCCACTAGCGCCAAAGGGGAGACCCAGTACTTC

v_call: TRBV18
clone_size: once
d_call: TRBD1
j_call: TRBJ1-5
cdr3_aa: CASSPGQDQRPQHF
cdr3_nt: TGTGCCAGCTCACCGGGACAGGATCAGCGGCCCCAGCATTTT

v_call: TRBV14
clone_size: -
d_call: TRBD1
j_call: TRBJ2-5
cdr3_aa: CASSQEDRLQETQYF
cdr3_nt: TGTGCCAGCAGCCAAGAGGACAGGCTCCAAGAGACCCAGTACTTC

v_call: TRBV6-5
clone_size: -
d_call: TRBD1
j_call: TRBJ2-1
cdr3_aa: CASSPPGQRYNEQFF
cdr3_nt: TGTGCCAGCAGTCCTCCGGGACAGCGGTATAATGAGCAGTTCTTC

v_call: TRBV2
clone_size: -
d_call: -
j_call: TRBJ1-3
cdr3_aa: CASSQGHSSGNTIYF
cdr3_nt: TGTGCCAGCAGCCAGGGGCACAGCTCTGGAAACACCATATATTTT

v_call: TRBV19
clone_size: -
d_call: -
j_call: TRBJ1-5
cdr3_aa: CASSIGGTSNQPQHF
cdr3_nt: TGTGCCAGTAGTATAGGAGGCACTTCCAATCAGCCCCAGCATTTT

v_call: TRBV27
clone_size: -
d_call: TRBD2
j_call: TRBJ2-7
cdr3_aa: CASSLLVGGPGEQYF
cdr3_nt: TGTGCCAGCAGTTTATTGGTGGGAGGGCCGGGGGAGCAGTACTTC

v_call: TRBV29-1
clone_size: once
d_call: -
j_call: TRBJ2-3
cdr3_aa: CSVEDGGSDTQYF
cdr3_nt: TGCAGCGTTGAAGATGGGGGCTCCGATACGCAGTATTTT